The rows below give T cell receptor beta chains drawn from one sample of a study of T cell responses to AZD1222 COVID-19 vaccine. TCRdb's table, derived via immunoSEQ multiplex PCR, lists solely in-frame clones and lacks some. The data hold 130,000 to 150,000 clones, with 85% to 90% observed a single time. Here the sequenced sample was peripheral blood, taken 28 days after the second AZD1222 dose. These TCRs come from an adult who received the AZD1222 COVID-19 vaccine. Both conserved end residues are part of each CDR3. The D gene is left open where the match is weak. Rows give clone size only sometimes, using once, few, many, or a class for an expanded clone.

j_call d_call v_call clone_size cdr3_nt cdr3_aa
TRBJ2-4 TRBD1 TRBV5-6 once TGTGCCAGCACCCCGGGACAGGGATACATTCAGTACTTC CASTPGQGYIQYF
TRBJ1-5 . TRBV24-1 . TGTGCCACCAGTGAAGGGGAACAGCCCCAGCATTTT CATSEGEQPQHF
TRBJ2-7 . TRBV4-1 . TGCGCCAGCAGCTCCCGGACCCGAGGTGAGGAGCAGTACTTC CASSSRTRGEEQYF
TRBJ1-1 . TRBV25-1 . TGTGCCAGCAGTGCGCCCTGGGGTGAAGCTTTCTTT CASSAPWGEAFF
TRBJ1-3 . TRBV10-1 . TGCGCCAGCAGTGAGTCCGGCCTCTCTGGAAACACCATATATTTT CASSESGLSGNTIYF
TRBJ1-2 . TRBV7-9 . TGTGCCAGCAGCCGCATGGCGGGAGGCTACACCTTC CASSRMAGGYTF
TRBJ2-1 . TRBV5-1 . TGCGCCAGCAGCTTGATCCTGGGTTCCAATGAGCAGTTCTTC CASSLILGSNEQFF
TRBJ1-4 . TRBV7-9 . TGTGCCAGCAGCTTAATCATCGGACAGACTAATGAAAAACTGTTTTTT CASSLIIGQTNEKLFF
TRBJ1-6 TRBD1 TRBV7-9 . TGTGCCAGCAGACCGGGACAGGTTAATTCACCCCTCCACTTT CASRPGQVNSPLHF
TRBJ2-3 . TRBV3-1/TRBV3-2 . TGTGCCAGCAGCAAAAGGACCCAATATCAGTATTTT CASSKRTQYQYF
TRBJ2-5 . TRBV19 . TGTGCCAGTAGTCCGGCCGTGTGGGAGACCCAGTACTTC CASSPAVWETQYF
TRBJ2-5 . TRBV5-4 . TGTGCCAGCAGCTTGAGGCAGGCGGAGACCCAGTACTTC CASSLRQAETQYF
TRBJ1-4 . TRBV2 few TGTGCCAGCAGTGGTGTAGAGGGAGGGTCTGAAAAACTGTTTTTT CASSGVEGGSEKLFF
TRBJ1-4 . TRBV4-1 . TGCGCCAGCAGCCAAGTACAGACGACAGGAGATAATGAAAAACTGTTTTTT CASSQVQTTGDNEKLFF
TRBJ2-3 TRBD2 TRBV23-1 once TGCGCCCCCAGGAGCCCAGCGGGAGTGGCAGATACGCAGTATTTT CAPRSPAGVADTQYF
TRBJ1-2 . TRBV5-4 . TGTGCCAGCAGCTTACGGCAGGGCTCGGAGTATGGCTACACCTTC CASSLRQGSEYGYTF
TRBJ1-1 . TRBV6-4 . TGTGCCAGCAGCAGGGAGTCGGGGATGAACACTGAAGCTTTCTTT CASSRESGMNTEAFF
TRBJ1-2 TRBD1 TRBV19 . TGTGCCAGTAGTAGGGGGACAGGGGGCGAATATAGCGGCTACACCTTC CASSRGTGGEYSGYTF
TRBJ2-3 TRBD2 TRBV5-6 . TGTGCCAGCAGCTTGGGCGGGGGGTCGGTTGATACGCAGTATTTT CASSLGGGSVDTQYF
TRBJ1-2 . TRBV6-5 . TGTGCCAGCAGTTCCCTGGCAGTACGCTATGGCTACACCTTC CASSSLAVRYGYTF
TRBJ1-1 . TRBV7-2 . TGTGCCAGCAGCTGGGGAGGGGACACTGAAGCTTTCTTT CASSWGGDTEAFF
TRBJ1-6 . TRBV25-1 . TGTGCCAGCATAAAGGATAGTAATTCACCCCTCCACTTT CASIKDSNSPLHF
TRBJ2-4 . TRBV14 . TGTGCCAGCAGCCAAACATTCCCGGACGGCGCCAAAAACATTCAGTACTTC CASSQTFPDGAKNIQYF
TRBJ1-1 TRBD1 TRBV7-9 few TGTGCCAGCAGCTACGGGACAGGGGGAAGCACTGAAGCTTTCTTT CASSYGTGGSTEAFF
TRBJ2-6 TRBD1 TRBV29-1 . TGCAGCGTTACGGGACAGGGGGCTCTCCACTCTGGGGCCAACGTCCTGACTTTC CSVTGQGALHSGANVLTF
TRBJ1-3 . TRBV19 once TGTGCCAGCAGGGACTCTGGAAACACCATATATTTT CASRDSGNTIYF
TRBJ2-5 . TRBV7-2 . TGTGCCAGCAGCTTACTCGGCCCCCTGCAGACCCAGTACTTC CASSLLGPLQTQYF
TRBJ2-3 . TRBV21-1 once TGTGCCAGCAGCAGAGGGGCAGGGGGCGCGACAGATACGCAGTATTTT CASSRGAGGATDTQYF
TRBJ2-5 . TRBV18 . TGTGCCAGCTCACCACCGGTGGAGGTTGAGACCCAGTACTTC CASSPPVEVETQYF
TRBJ1-1 TRBD1 TRBV30 once TGTGCCTGGAGGGGACAGGGAATTGCTTTCTTT CAWRGQGIAFF
TRBJ2-5 TRBD2 TRBV2 . TGTGCCAGCAGTGAACCCGCGGGGGGGCCGAGGGAGACCCAGTACTTC CASSEPAGGPRETQYF
TRBJ1-4 TRBD1 TRBV6-6 . TGTGCCAGCATCCCCGGGACAGGGACGAATGAAAAACTGTTTTTT CASIPGTGTNEKLFF
TRBJ2-3 TRBD2 TRBV6-4 . TGTGCCAGCAGTGGACTAGCGGGGGGGCCAGATACGCAGTATTTT CASSGLAGGPDTQYF
TRBJ1-3 TRBD1 TRBV5-5 . TGTGCCAGCAGCTCACAGGGGGCTAGCTCTGGAAACACCATATATTTT CASSSQGASSGNTIYF
TRBJ1-4 TRBD1 TRBV19 . TGTGCCAGTACTCGACAGGGTCGTGGCGAAAAACTGTTTTTT CASTRQGRGEKLFF
TRBJ2-5 TRBD2 TRBV27 . TGTGCCAGCAGGGGGACTAGCGGCCATCAAGAGACCCAGTACTTC CASRGTSGHQETQYF
TRBJ1-4 TRBD1 TRBV4-1 . TGCGCCAGCAGCCCCTGGACAGGCACTAATGAAAAACTGTTTTTT CASSPWTGTNEKLFF
TRBJ2-1 . TRBV28 . TGTGCCAGCAGAACAGGGCATGAGCAGTTCTTC CASRTGHEQFF
TRBJ2-3 . TRBV27 . TGTGCCAGCAGTTTAGTGGAGCGGAGAAGCACAGATACGCAGTATTTT CASSLVERRSTDTQYF